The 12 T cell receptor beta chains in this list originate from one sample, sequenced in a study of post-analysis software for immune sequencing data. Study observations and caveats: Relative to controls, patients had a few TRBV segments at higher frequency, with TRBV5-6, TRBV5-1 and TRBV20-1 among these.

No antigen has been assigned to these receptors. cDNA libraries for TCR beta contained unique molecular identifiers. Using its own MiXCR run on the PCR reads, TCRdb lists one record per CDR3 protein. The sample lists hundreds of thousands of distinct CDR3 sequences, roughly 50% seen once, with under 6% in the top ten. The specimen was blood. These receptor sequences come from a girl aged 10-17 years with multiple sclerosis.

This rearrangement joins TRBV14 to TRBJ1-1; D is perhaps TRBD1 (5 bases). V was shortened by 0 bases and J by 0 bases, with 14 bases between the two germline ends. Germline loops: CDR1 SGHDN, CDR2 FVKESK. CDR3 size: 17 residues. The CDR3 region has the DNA TGTGCCAGCAGCCAAGATAGGCGGAAGGGGATGAACACTGAAGCTTTCTTT. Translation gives CASSQDRRKGMNTEAFF.

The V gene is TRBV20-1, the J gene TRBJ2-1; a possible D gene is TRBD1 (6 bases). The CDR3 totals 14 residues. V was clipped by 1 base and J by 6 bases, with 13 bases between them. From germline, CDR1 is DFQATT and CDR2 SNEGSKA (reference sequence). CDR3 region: CSARVQGWGNEQFF. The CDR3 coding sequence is TGCAGTGCTAGAGTCCAGGGGTGGGGCAATGAGCAGTTCTTC.

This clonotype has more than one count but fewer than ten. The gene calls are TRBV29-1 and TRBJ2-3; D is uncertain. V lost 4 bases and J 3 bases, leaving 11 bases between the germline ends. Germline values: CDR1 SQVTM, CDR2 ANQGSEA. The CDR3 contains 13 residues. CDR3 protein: CSVVGRMTDTQYF. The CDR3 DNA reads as TGCAGCGTTGTAGGCAGGATGACAGATACGCAGTATTTT.

CDR3 loop: CASSWTGGDFYNEQFF. In DNA form, the CDR3 reads TGCGCCAGCAGCTGGACAGGGGGCGATTTCTACAATGAGCAGTTCTTC. The genes are TRBV5-1 and TRBJ2-1, with 11 bases aligning to TRBD1. Looked up from germline, CDR1 is SGHRS and CDR2 is YFSETQ. This CDR3 is 16 amino acids long. Losses at the gene ends were 3 bases for V and 3 bases for J; bases not matched to a gene: 5.

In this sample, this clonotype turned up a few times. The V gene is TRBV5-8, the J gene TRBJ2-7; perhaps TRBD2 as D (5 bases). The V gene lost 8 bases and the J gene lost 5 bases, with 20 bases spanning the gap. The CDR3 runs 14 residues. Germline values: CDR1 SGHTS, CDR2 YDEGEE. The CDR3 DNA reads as TGTGCCAGTAAGGGAGTCGGGCCCTCGGACGAGCAGTACTTC. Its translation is CASKGVGPSDEQYF.

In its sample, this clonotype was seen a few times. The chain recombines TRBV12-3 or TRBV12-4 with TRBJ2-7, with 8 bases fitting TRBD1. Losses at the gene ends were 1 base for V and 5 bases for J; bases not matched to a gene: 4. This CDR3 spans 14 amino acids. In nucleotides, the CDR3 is TGTGCCAGCAGTTTAGGACAGGGGTACGACGAGCAGTACTTC. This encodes CASSLGQGYDEQYF.

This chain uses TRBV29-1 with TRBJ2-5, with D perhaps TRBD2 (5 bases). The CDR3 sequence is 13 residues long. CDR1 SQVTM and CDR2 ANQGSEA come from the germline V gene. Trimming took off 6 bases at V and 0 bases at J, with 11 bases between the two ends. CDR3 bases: TGCAGCGTCCCCCCCGGGAACCAAGAGACCCAGTACTTC. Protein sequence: CSVPPGNQETQYF.

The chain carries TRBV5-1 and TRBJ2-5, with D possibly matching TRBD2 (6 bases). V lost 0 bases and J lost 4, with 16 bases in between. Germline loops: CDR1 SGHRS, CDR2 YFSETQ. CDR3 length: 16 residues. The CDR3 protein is CASSLVDGRGGETQYF. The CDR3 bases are TGCGCCAGCAGCTTGGTGGACGGGAGAGGAGGAGAGACCCAGTACTTC.

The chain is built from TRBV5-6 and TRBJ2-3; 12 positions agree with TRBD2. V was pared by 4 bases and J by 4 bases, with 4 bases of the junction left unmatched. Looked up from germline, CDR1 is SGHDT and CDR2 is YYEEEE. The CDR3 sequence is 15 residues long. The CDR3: CASSKTSGSADTQYF. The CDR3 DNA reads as TGTGCCAGCAGCAAGACTAGCGGGAGCGCAGATACGCAGTATTTT.

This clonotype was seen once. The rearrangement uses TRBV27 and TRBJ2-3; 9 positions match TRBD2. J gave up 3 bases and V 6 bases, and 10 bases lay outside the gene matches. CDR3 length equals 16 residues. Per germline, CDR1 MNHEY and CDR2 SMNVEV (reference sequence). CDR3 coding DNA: TGTGCCAGCAGCCCAATAGCGGGAGTTGGGACAGATACGCAGTATTTT. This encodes CASSPIAGVGTDTQYF.

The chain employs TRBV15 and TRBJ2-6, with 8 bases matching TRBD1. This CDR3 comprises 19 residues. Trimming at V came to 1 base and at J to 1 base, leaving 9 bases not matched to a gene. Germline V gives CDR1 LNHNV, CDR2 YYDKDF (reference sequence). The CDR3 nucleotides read TGTGCCACCAGCAGAGTCCCAGGGGGCCCTGGGTCTGGGGCCAACGTCCTGACTTTC. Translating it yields CATSRVPGGPGSGANVLTF.

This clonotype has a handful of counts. The CDR3 DNA reads as TGTGCCAGCAGTGCCACGGAGGAGACCCAGTACTTC. Amino acid sequence: CASSATEETQYF. This chain uses TRBV27 with TRBJ2-5; D gene unclear. Germline-derived CDR1 and CDR2 are MNHEY and SMNVEV (reference sequence). With 5 bases removed from V and 5 bases from J, the gap between germline ends came to 9 bases. The CDR3 is 12 amino acids.